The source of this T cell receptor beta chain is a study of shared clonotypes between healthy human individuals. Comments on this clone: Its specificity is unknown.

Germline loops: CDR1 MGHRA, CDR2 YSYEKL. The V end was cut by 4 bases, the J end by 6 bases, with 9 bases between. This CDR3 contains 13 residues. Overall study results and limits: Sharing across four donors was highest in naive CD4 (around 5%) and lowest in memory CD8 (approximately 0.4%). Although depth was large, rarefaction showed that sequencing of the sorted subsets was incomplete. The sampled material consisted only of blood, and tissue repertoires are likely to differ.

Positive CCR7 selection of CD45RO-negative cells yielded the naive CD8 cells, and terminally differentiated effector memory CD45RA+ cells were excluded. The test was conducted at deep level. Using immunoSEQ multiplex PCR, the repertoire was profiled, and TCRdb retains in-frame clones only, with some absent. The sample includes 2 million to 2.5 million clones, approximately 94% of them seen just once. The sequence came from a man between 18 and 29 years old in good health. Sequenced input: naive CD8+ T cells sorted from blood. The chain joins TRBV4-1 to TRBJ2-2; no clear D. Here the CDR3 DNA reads TGCGCCAGCAGCCGAAGTCCCGCCGGGGAGCTGTTTTTT. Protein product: CASSRSPAGELFF.